The 12 T cell receptor beta chains in this list originate from one sample, sequenced in a study of T cells in women clearing cervical HPV infection. TCRdb's copy holds only in-frame clones and misses some; the assay was immunoSEQ multiplex PCR. The data include some 30,000 clones; the top ten clones carry roughly 7.3%. What was sequenced was blood buffy coat. These receptors all come from a woman aged 18 to 75 with a cervical HPV16 infection that either progressed to CIN3+ or cleared (not recorded which).

Comments on this clone: The observed sequence ends 3 residues before the CDR3 terminus, with the missing tail filled in from the germline J gene. The genes are TRBV2 and TRBJ1-2; 9 bases match TRBD1. CDR3 length equals 16 residues. Germline CDR1 and CDR2: SNHLY and FYNNEI. The part of the CDR3 DNA that was read is TGTGCCAGCAGTGGGGACAGGGAGAAAACCAAAAACATC. Its protein is CASSGDREKTKNI. Given in full, the CDR3 is CASSGDREKTKNIYTF.

CDR3: CASSEASGGTGELFF. Incomplete CDR3 DNA: TGTGCCAGCAGTGAAGCTAGCGGGGGCACCGGGGAG. V usage is TRBV6-1 and J usage is TRBJ2-2; 9 positions match TRBD2. The read terminates 3 residues ahead of where the CDR3 ends, so the germline J gene completes it. The V segment lost 0 bases and the J segment 4 bases; nucleotides outside the gene matches: 0. Germline CDR1 is MNHNS and CDR2 is SASEGT. CDR3 length: 15 amino acids.

As concerns this clone: The sequenced fragment ends 3 residues before the CDR3 boundary, so the rest is inferred from the germline J gene. The chain carries TRBV30 and TRBJ1-4, with 8 bases lining up with TRBD1. The CDR3 spans 17 residues. The germline V gene has CDR1 GTSNPN and CDR2 SVGIG (reference sequence). The CDR3 sequence: CAWSGMTGAFGNSPLFF. Partial CDR3 DNA: TGTGCCTGGAGCGGGATGACAGGGGCCTTCGGGAATTCACCA.

About this clone: With the read ending 3 residues before the CDR3 end, the germline J gene is used to fill in that end. The chain uses TRBV24-1 and TRBJ1-5; TRBD1 agrees at 7 bases. The CDR3 is 14 amino acids. Germline trimming cut 10 bases from V and 3 bases from J; bases unmatched to any gene: 8. Per germline, CDR1 KGHDR and CDR2 SFDVKD. The chain's CDR3 is CATSPGQLNQPQHF. The part of the CDR3 DNA that was read is TGTGCCACAAGTCCGGGACAGCTCAATCAGCCC.

Points on this clone: The read falls 3 residues short of the CDR3 end, and the missing part is taken from the germline J gene. The J gene is TRBJ2-2, the V gene TRBV30; the D is unclear. Germline V gene sequence: CDR1 GTSNPN, CDR2 SVGIG (reference sequence). With 3 bases removed from V and 7 bases from J, the gap between germline ends came to 15 bases. The CDR3 has 14 amino acids. The part of the CDR3 DNA that was read is TGTGCCTGGAGCTCCGAATCCACAGTCGGGGAG. Protein: CAWSSESTVGE. The CDR3 in full is CAWSSESTVGELFF. The whole variable domain, remainder taken from reference TRBV30 and TRBJ2-2, is SQTIHQWPATLVQPVGSPLSLECTVEGTSNPNLYWYRQAAGRGLQLLFYSVGIGQISSEVPQNLSASRPQDRQFILSSKKLLLSDSGFYLCAWSSESTVGELFFGEGSRLTVL.

As regards this clone: The read halts 3 residues ahead of the CDR3 end, with the missing end drawn from the germline J gene. This sequence joins TRBV7-2 and TRBJ1-2, with a weak D call TRBD1 (6 bases). V was pared by 5 bases and J by 5 bases, with 18 bases between. The CDR3 covers 15 residues. Germline CDR1 is SGHTA and CDR2 is FQGNSA. The CDR3 bases that were read are TGTGCCAGCAGCCAGGGGACACCAGTACTTTATGGC. It is translated as CASSQGTPVLYG. The complete CDR3 reads CASSQGTPVLYGYTF. Combining the CDR3 with reference TRBV7-2 and TRBJ1-2 gives the whole variable domain GAGVSQSPSNKVTEKGKDVELRCDPISGHTALYWYRQSLGQGLEFLIYFQGNSAPDKSGLPSDRFSAERTGGSVSTLTIQRTQQEDSAVYLCASSQGTPVLYGYTFGSGTRLTVV.

About this clone itself: The CDR3 end is not reached by the read, which stops 3 residues before it; the germline J gene fills it in. The J gene is TRBJ2-5, the V gene TRBV2; TRBD1 matches at 7 bases. Germline CDR1 is SNHLY and CDR2 is FYNNEI. J gave up 1 base and V 6 bases, and 5 bases lay outside the gene matches. The CDR3 totals 14 residues. The covered CDR3 bases are TGTGCCAGCAGACATGACAGGGTCCAAGAGACC. As protein: CASRHDRVQET. The full CDR3 is CASRHDRVQETQYF.

As to this clone: The read ends 3 residues early relative to the CDR3; the germline J gene fills the gap. The chain carries TRBV30 and TRBJ1-1; 7 nucleotides match TRBD1. This CDR3 contains 13 residues. Germline V gene data show CDR1 as GTSNPN and CDR2 as SVGIG (reference sequence). The V segment lost 3 bases and the J segment 6 bases; nucleotides outside the gene matches: 7. The sequenced part of the CDR3 DNA is TGTGCCTGGAGCCATAGACAGGGCTCTGAA. This sequence encodes CAWSHRQGSE. The full CDR3 is CAWSHRQGSEAFF. Complete variable domain (other parts from reference TRBV30 and TRBJ1-1): SQTIHQWPATLVQPVGSPLSLECTVEGTSNPNLYWYRQAAGRGLQLLFYSVGIGQISSEVPQNLSASRPQDRQFILSSKKLLLSDSGFYLCAWSHRQGSEAFFGQGTRLTVV.

About this clone itself: Read coverage stops 3 residues before the CDR3 terminus; the germline J gene supplies the remainder. V is TRBV6-1 and J is TRBJ2-4; perhaps TRBD2 as D (6 bases). This CDR3 has 17 amino acids. Germline assignment: CDR1 MNHNS and CDR2 SASEGT. V was trimmed by 2 bases and J by 4 bases, leaving 18 bases between them. The CDR3 bases that were read are TGTGCCAGCAGTGAATTCCTGTTTGATAGCGGAAAAAACATT. It encodes CASSEFLFDSGKNI. The whole CDR3 protein reads CASSEFLFDSGKNIQYF.

In regard to this clone: With the read ending 3 residues before the CDR3 end, the germline J gene is used to fill in that end. This sequence joins TRBV6-2 or TRBV6-3 and TRBJ2-3, with D unclear. The CDR3 totals 14 residues. From germline, CDR1 is MNHEY and CDR2 SVGEGT. The CDR3 DNA, read in part, is TGTGCCAGCAGTTACTCGTACCGTCTAGAGACG. This gives the protein CASSYSYRLET. The full-length CDR3 reads as CASSYSYRLETQYF.

As regards this clone: The read comes to an end 3 residues before the CDR3 does, leaving the germline J gene to fill in the end. This chain uses TRBV5-1 with TRBJ2-1; no firm D call. Deletions cut 0 bases from V and 0 bases from J, with 13 bases between. The CDR3 contains 17 residues. Germline V gene lookup returns CDR1 SGHRS and CDR2 YFSETQ. CDR3: CASSLASSFSSYNEQFF. The sequenced CDR3 bases are TGCGCCAGCAGCTTGGCCTCAAGTTTTAGCTCCTACAATGAG. Using reference TRBV5-1 and TRBJ2-1 for the parts outside the CDR3, the full variable domain is KAGVTQTPRYLIKTRGQQVTLSCSPISGHRSVSWYQQTPGQGLQFLFEYFSETQRNKGNFPGRFSGRQFSNSRSEMNVSTLELGDSALYLCASSLASSFSSYNEQFFGPGTRLTVL.

Concerning this clone itself: Mismatch with germline at one junction end may stem from a read error. Read data end 3 residues before the CDR3 end; the end is taken from the germline J gene. Other DNA sequences in this sample translate to the same CDR3. This rearrangement joins TRBV18 to TRBJ2-3; tentatively, D is TRBD2 (6 bases). Looked up from germline, CDR1 is KGHSH and CDR2 is LQKENI. This CDR3 contains 16 residues. The CDR3 DNA, read in part, is TGTGCCAGCTCACCTCCCGGAACTATAGCGGCAGAGACG. This codes for CASSPPGTIAAET. The CDR3 in its entirety is CASSPPGTIAAETQYF.